Shown below are 32 T cell receptor beta chains from a single sample sequenced in a study of CD8 T cells in cerebrospinal fluid in Alzheimer's disease (dated by TCRdb to about 2020). The library was generated by 10x single-cell sequencing. Sequencing instrument: NextSeq 550. TCRdb reprocessed the reads and assigns one entry to each CDR3 protein sequence, leaving out DNA. This sample's table contains approximately 1,400 distinct CDR3 sequences. The ten largest clonotypes hold approximately 5.6% of the sample. Material: cerebrospinal fluid. The source is a human donor with Alzheimer's disease.

By frequency, this clonotype is medium-sized (0.01 to 0.1%). The CDR3 here is CASSLGSGGTGANVLTF. The genes are TRBV5-1 and TRBJ2-6; lacking DNA, the TRBD2 call made by TCRdb goes unchecked. Germline CDR1 and CDR2: SGHRS and YFSETQ. The CDR3 is 17 residues long.

Its frequency marks this clonotype as large. The chain uses TRBV20-1 and TRBJ2-4; the D gene TCRdb calls, TRBD2, cannot be checked with no DNA. Germline V gene sequence: CDR1 DFQATT, CDR2 SNEGSKA (reference sequence). The CDR3 runs to 14 residues. This CDR3 reads CSARVLAGVNIQYF.

According to its frequency, this clonotype is medium-sized. The chain combines TRBV5-1 with TRBJ2-1; TCRdb's D call, TRBD1, is unchecked because there is no DNA. The CDR3 runs 13 residues. CDR1 is SGHRS, CDR2 YFSETQ, per germline. CDR3: CASSGGVNTEQFF.

This clonotype is deemed large (0.1 to 1%) by its frequency. The gene calls are TRBV29-1 and TRBJ1-1. Germline loops: CDR1 SQVTM, CDR2 ANQGSEA. CDR3 size: 11 residues. Here the CDR3 reads CSVQLNTEAFF.

This clonotype is labeled large based on frequency. The chain is built from TRBV5-1 and TRBJ2-2; absent DNA, TCRdb's TRBD1 call cannot be checked. The CDR3 totals 16 residues. Germline V lookup: CDR1 SGHRS, CDR2 YFSETQ. This CDR3 is CASSALQGADTGELFF.

This clonotype is medium-sized (0.01 to 0.1%) by frequency. This rearrangement joins TRBV11-1 to TRBJ1-1; with no DNA, the TCRdb D assignment of TRBD1 cannot be verified. Germline CDR1 and CDR2: SGHAT and FQDESV (reference sequence). The CDR3 spans 14 residues. The CDR3: CASSPRTGETEAFF.

This clonotype registers large by frequency. The chain couples TRBV28 to TRBJ2-1; TCRdb selects TRBD1, and the lack of DNA leaves this call unchecked. This CDR3 has 16 residues. The germline V gene encodes CDR1 MDHEN and CDR2 SYDVKM. CDR3 loop: CASIPLRDILPNEQFF. Based on the CDR3 plus reference TRBV28 and TRBJ2-1, the full variable domain is DVKVTQSSRYLVKRTGEKVFLECVQDMDHENMFWYRQDPGLGLRLIYFSYDVKMKEKGDIPEGYSVSREKKERFSLILESASTNQTSMYLCASIPLRDILPNEQFFGPGTRLTVL.

The V and J genes are TRBV6-5 and TRBJ1-1; TCRdb gives TRBD1 as the D gene, but with no DNA this cannot be confirmed. CDR3 length: 14 amino acids. Germline V gene data show CDR1 as MNHEY and CDR2 as SVGAGI. Here the CDR3 reads CASSLGPQNTEAFF.

Judged by frequency, this clonotype is medium-sized. V usage is TRBV6-5 and J usage is TRBJ2-3; checking the TCRdb D call of TRBD2 is not possible without DNA. The CDR3 loop spans 14 amino acids. Germline CDR1 MNHEY, CDR2 SVGAGI. The CDR3 region is CASSLGLAGDTQYF.

Measured by frequency, this clonotype is medium-sized. The chain carries TRBV5-6 and TRBJ2-7; the TCRdb call, TRBD2, lacks DNA for checking. Germline CDR1 reads SGHDT; CDR2 reads YYEEEE. The CDR3 is 15 residues long. The CDR3 sequence is CASRRLAGATYEQYF.

According to its frequency, this clonotype is medium-sized. This chain links TRBV7-8 with TRBJ2-1; TCRdb's D call of TRBD2 is untestable without DNA. Germline V lookup: CDR1 SGHVS, CDR2 FQNEAQ. CDR3 length equals 17 residues. CDR3: CASSPAGSGRAGNEQFF.

This clonotype counts as medium-sized by frequency. The CDR3 sequence: CSADGRTGAGNTIYF. The chain employs TRBV20-1 and TRBJ1-3. CDR1 DFQATT and CDR2 SNEGSKA come from the germline V gene (reference sequence). This CDR3 spans 15 amino acids.

This clonotype is deemed medium-sized by its frequency. The rearrangement links TRBV25-1 to TRBJ2-3; TCRdb outputs TRBD2, but without DNA this stays unchecked. Per the germline V gene, CDR1 is MGHDK and CDR2 is SYGVNS. The CDR3 is 17 amino acids. This CDR3 reads CASSVKGRISSTDTQYF.

This clonotype registers medium-sized (0.01 to 0.1%) by frequency. The chain combines TRBV9 with TRBJ1-1. The CDR3 runs 11 residues. CDR1 SGDLS and CDR2 YYNGEE come from the germline V gene. The CDR3: CASSVFPEAFF.

This clonotype is large by frequency. The chain is built from TRBV12-3 or TRBV12-4 and TRBJ1-1. CDR3 length equals 14 residues. The CDR3 sequence is CASSEATEGTEAFF.

Measured by frequency, this clonotype is medium-sized. This chain connects TRBV7-9 to TRBJ1-3. Germline V lookup: CDR1 SEHNR, CDR2 FQNEAQ (reference sequence). The CDR3 covers 13 residues. The CDR3 here is CASSILSGNTIYF.

This clonotype is labeled medium-sized (0.01 to 0.1%) based on frequency. The rearrangement links TRBV25-1 to TRBJ1-1; with no DNA, the TCRdb D assignment of TRBD1 cannot be verified. The length of the CDR3 is 14 residues. Germline CDR1 is MGHDK and CDR2 is SYGVNS. The CDR3 spells CASTKGGSWTEAFF.

This clonotype shows up as medium-sized by frequency. The chain uses TRBV6-5 and TRBJ1-1. The germline V gene has CDR1 MNHEY and CDR2 SVGAGI. The CDR3 consists of 14 residues. The CDR3 region is CASSYGDMDTEAFF.

This clonotype shows up as medium-sized (0.01 to 0.1%) by frequency. The rearrangement links TRBV6-1 to TRBJ2-3; TCRdb's assignment of TRBD2 cannot be checked, as there is no DNA. The CDR3 loop spans 17 amino acids. CDR1 is MNHNS, CDR2 SASEGT, per germline. CDR3 sequence reads: CASSSGLAGVSTDTQYF.

This clonotype is labeled medium-sized (0.01 to 0.1%) based on frequency. The rearrangement links TRBV20-1 to TRBJ1-1. Per the germline V gene, CDR1 is DFQATT and CDR2 is SNEGSKA (reference sequence). The CDR3 sequence is 14 residues long. The CDR3 sequence: CSASGVSMNTEAFF.

Judged by frequency, this clonotype is large. The gene calls are TRBV12-3 or TRBV12-4 and TRBJ2-4; TCRdb lists TRBD1, though no DNA is available to test this call. The CDR3 has 14 amino acids. CDR3 loop: CASTSGGPQNIQYF.

This clonotype is identified as large (0.1 to 1%) from frequency. V gene TRBV28 combines with J gene TRBJ1-1; the TCRdb D gene call, TRBD1, has no DNA to confirm it. This CDR3 is 13 amino acids long. The germline V gene has CDR1 MDHEN and CDR2 SYDVKM. CDR3 region: CASSLKNRNEAFF.

This clonotype is called medium-sized (0.01 to 0.1%) based on its frequency. The rearrangement joins TRBV20-1 to TRBJ2-5; lacking DNA, the TRBD2 call made by TCRdb goes unchecked. Germline loops: CDR1 DFQATT, CDR2 SNEGSKA (reference sequence). The CDR3 totals 18 residues. The CDR3 sequence: CSALLGTSGSRGQETQYF.

By frequency, this clonotype is medium-sized (0.01 to 0.1%). The CDR3 sequence: CASSLGQGGSETQYF. The chain carries TRBV4-1 and TRBJ2-5; TCRdb lists TRBD1, though no DNA is available to test this call. Germline lookup yields CDR1 MGHRA and CDR2 YSYEKL. CDR3 length equals 15 residues.

According to its frequency, this clonotype is large (0.1 to 1%). The CDR3 protein is CASSTHRDRGGNEQFF. The V gene is TRBV9, the J gene TRBJ2-1; checking the TCRdb D call of TRBD1 is not possible without DNA. CDR3 length: 16 amino acids. CDR1 SGDLS and CDR2 YYNGEE come from the germline V gene.

Measured by frequency, this clonotype is medium-sized. This rearrangement joins TRBV5-1 to TRBJ2-2; TCRdb names TRBD2, which stays unverified in the absence of DNA. This CDR3 spans 16 amino acids. Germline CDR1 is SGHRS and CDR2 is YFSETQ. The CDR3 reads CASSRRTSGNTGELFF.

This clonotype registers large (0.1 to 1%) by frequency. The V call is TRBV9, the J call TRBJ2-1; the TRBD2 assignment by TCRdb is unverifiable without DNA. CDR1 is SGDLS and CDR2 is YYNGEE in the germline V gene. This CDR3 is built from 19 residues. The CDR3 region is CASSGEEGQRPLLYNEQFF.

The J gene is TRBJ1-1, the V gene TRBV19; the D gene TCRdb calls, TRBD1, cannot be checked with no DNA. The germline CDR1 and CDR2 sequences are LNHDA and SQIVND (reference sequence). This CDR3 has 17 residues. Here the CDR3 reads CASSPHQDRGVFTEAFF.

This clonotype is deemed medium-sized (0.01 to 0.1%) by its frequency. The chain recombines TRBV20-1 with TRBJ1-3; TCRdb gives TRBD1 as the D gene, but with no DNA this cannot be confirmed. The CDR3 loop spans 14 amino acids. The V gene's germline CDR1 is DFQATT and CDR2 SNEGSKA (reference sequence). CDR3 sequence: CSAAPAPSGNTIYF.

The V and J genes are TRBV27 and TRBJ1-6. CDR3 length: 18 residues. Germline CDR1 MNHEY, CDR2 SMNVEV (reference sequence). The chain's CDR3 is CASSLRPHSPTGNSPLHF.

According to its frequency, this clonotype is medium-sized. J is TRBJ1-3 and V is TRBV29-1. CDR1 SQVTM and CDR2 ANQGSEA come from the germline V gene. The CDR3 has 14 amino acids. CDR3: CSVEGTLSGNTIYF.

Measured by frequency, this clonotype is medium-sized. This sequence joins TRBV5-1 and TRBJ1-2; TCRdb selects TRBD1, and the lack of DNA leaves this call unchecked. Germline lookup yields CDR1 SGHRS and CDR2 YFSETQ. The CDR3 covers 14 residues. This CDR3 is CASSPSGTHYGYTF.